This TCR beta chain was retrieved from a study of neoadjuvant nivolumab and ipilimumab in lung cancer. Germline CDR1 ENHRY, CDR2 SYGVKD. The junction had 0 bases not matched to a gene; V was cut back by 2 bases and J by 0 bases. The CDR3 extends over 16 amino acids. The protocol was immunoSEQ multiplex PCR, while the TCRdb copy is restricted to in-frame clones and leaves out a portion. The repertoire holds over 3,000 clones, with about 91% as singletons. The receptor was isolated from an adult with non-small cell lung cancer. The chain carries TRBV10-3 and TRBJ1-4, with 10 positions matching TRBD1. Sequenced here: tumor tissue, sampled after neoadjuvant nivolumab, alone or with ipilimumab, at or shortly before surgery. The CDR3 nucleotides read TGTGCCATCAGTGAGGGACAGGGGGCAACTAATGAAAAACTGTTTTTT. It is translated as CAISEGQGATNEKLFF.